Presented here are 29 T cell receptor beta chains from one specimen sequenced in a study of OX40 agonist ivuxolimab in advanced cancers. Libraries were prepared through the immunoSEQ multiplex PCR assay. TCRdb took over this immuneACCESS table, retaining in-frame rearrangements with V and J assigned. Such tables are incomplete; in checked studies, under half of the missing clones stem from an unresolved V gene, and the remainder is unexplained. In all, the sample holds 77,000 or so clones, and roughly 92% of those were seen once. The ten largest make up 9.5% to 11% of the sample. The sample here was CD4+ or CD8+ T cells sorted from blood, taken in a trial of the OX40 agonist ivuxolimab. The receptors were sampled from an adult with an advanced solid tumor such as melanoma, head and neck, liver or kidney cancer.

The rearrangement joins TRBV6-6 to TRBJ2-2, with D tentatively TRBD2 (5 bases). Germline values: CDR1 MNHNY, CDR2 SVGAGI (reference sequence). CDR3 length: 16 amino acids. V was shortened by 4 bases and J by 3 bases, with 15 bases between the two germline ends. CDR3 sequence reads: CASSSWSHGDTGELFF. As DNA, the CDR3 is TGTGCCAGCAGTTCCTGGTCTCACGGGGACACCGGGGAGCTGTTTTTT.

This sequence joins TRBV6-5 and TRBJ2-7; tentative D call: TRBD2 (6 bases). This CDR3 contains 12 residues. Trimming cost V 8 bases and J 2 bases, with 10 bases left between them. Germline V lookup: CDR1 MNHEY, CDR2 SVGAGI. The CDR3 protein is CASRDLTYEQYF. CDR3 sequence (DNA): TGTGCCAGCCGGGACTTGACCTACGAGCAGTACTTC.

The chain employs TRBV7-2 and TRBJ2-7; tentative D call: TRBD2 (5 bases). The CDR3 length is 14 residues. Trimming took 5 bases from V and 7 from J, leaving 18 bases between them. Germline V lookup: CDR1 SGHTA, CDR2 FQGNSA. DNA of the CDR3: TGTGCCAGCAGCCAGATCATGCGGACTGGGGAGCAGTACTTC. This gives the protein CASSQIMRTGEQYF.

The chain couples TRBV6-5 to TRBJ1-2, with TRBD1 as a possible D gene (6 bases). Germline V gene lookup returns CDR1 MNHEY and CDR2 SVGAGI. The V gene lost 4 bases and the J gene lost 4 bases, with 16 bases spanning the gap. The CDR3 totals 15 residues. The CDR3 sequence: CASSFEGEVGYGYTF. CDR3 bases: TGTGCCAGCAGTTTTGAGGGGGAGGTAGGCTATGGCTACACCTTC.

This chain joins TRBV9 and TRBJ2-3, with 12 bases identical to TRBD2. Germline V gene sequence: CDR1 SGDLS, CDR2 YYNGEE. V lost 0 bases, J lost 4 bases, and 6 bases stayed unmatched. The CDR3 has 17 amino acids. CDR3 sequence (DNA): TGTGCCAGCAGCGTAGCTCTAGCGGGGGGGCCTCCAGATACGCAGTATTTT. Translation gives CASSVALAGGPPDTQYF.

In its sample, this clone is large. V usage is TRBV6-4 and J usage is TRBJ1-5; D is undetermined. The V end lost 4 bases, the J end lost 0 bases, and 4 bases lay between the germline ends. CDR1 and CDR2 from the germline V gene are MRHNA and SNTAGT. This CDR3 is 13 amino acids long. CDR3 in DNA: TGTGCCAGCAGTGGGGATAGCAATCAGCCCCAGCATTTT. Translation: CASSGDSNQPQHF.

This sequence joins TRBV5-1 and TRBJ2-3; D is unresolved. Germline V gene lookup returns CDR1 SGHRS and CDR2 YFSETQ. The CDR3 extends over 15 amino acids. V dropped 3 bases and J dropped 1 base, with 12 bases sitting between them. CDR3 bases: TGCGCCAGCAGCTGGCCCCCCCTAGGCACAGATACGCAGTATTTT. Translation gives CASSWPPLGTDTQYF.

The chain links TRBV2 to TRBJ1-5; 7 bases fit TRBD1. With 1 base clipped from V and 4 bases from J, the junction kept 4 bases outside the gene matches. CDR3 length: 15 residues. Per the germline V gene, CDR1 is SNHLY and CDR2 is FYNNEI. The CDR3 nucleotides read TGTGCCAGCAGTGAAGTTGGCAGGGGGAATCAGCCCCAGCATTTT. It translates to CASSEVGRGNQPQHF.

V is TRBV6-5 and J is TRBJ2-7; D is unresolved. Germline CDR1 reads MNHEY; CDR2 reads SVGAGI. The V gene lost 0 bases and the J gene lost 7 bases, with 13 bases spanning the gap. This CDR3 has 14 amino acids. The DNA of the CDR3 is TGTGCCAGCAGTTACTCCGGCACAGCTGGGGAGCAGTACTTC. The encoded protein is CASSYSGTAGEQYF.

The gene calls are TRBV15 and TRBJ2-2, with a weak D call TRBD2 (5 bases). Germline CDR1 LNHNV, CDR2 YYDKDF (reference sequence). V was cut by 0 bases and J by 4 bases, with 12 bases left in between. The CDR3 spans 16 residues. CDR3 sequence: CATSRDIPEGTGELFF. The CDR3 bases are TGTGCCACCAGCAGAGATATCCCCGAGGGCACCGGGGAGCTGTTTTTT.

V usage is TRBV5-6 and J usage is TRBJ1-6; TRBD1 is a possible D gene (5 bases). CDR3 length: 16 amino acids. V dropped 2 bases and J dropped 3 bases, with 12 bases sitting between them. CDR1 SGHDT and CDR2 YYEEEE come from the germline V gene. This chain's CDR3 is CASSFQGGVYNSPLHF. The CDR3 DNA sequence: TGTGCCAGCAGCTTTCAGGGAGGTGTCTATAATTCACCCCTCCACTTT.

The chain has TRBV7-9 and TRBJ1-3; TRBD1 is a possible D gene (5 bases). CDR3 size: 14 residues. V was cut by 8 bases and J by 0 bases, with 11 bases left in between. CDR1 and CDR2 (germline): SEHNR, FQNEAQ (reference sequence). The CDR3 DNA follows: TGTGCCAGCCTGGGGGGGTACTCTGGAAACACCATATATTTT. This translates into CASLGGYSGNTIYF.

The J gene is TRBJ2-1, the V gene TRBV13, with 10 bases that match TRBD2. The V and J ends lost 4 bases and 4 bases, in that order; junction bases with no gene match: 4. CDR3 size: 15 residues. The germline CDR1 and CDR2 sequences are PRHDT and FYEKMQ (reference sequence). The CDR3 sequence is CASSSASGGYNEQFF. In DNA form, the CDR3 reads TGTGCCAGCAGCTCAGCTAGCGGGGGTTACAATGAGCAGTTCTTC.

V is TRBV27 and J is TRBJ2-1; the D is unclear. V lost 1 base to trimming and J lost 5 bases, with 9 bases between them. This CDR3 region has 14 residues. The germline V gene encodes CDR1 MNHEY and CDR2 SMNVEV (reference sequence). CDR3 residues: CASSLFEQHNEQFF. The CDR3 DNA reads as TGTGCCAGCAGTTTATTTGAACAGCACAATGAGCAGTTCTTC.

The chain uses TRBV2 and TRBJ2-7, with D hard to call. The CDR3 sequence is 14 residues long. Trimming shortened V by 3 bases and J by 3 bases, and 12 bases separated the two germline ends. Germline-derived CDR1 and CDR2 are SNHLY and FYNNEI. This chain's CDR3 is CASSDATVNYEQYF. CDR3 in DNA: TGTGCCAGCAGTGACGCCACGGTGAACTACGAGCAGTACTTC.

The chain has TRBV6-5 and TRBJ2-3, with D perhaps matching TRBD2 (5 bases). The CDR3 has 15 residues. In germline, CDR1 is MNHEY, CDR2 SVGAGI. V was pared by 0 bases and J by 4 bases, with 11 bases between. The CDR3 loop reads CASSYSMSGSDTQYF. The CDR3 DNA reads TGTGCCAGCAGTTACTCGATGTCGGGGTCAGATACGCAGTATTTT.

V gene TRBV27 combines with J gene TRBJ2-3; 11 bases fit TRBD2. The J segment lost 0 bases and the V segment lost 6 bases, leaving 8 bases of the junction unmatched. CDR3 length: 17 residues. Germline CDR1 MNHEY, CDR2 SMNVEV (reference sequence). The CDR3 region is CASRPGLAGLSTDTQYF. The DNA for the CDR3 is TGTGCCAGCAGACCCGGACTAGCGGGTCTTAGCACAGATACGCAGTATTTT.

CDR3 nucleotide sequence: TGCGCCAGCAGCTTGGTGCGGGGGACAGGGGAAGGATACTATGGCTACACCTTC. The encoded protein is CASSLVRGTGEGYYGYTF. The V call is TRBV5-1, the J call TRBJ1-2, with 10 bases aligning to TRBD1. Germline values: CDR1 SGHRS, CDR2 YFSETQ. Losses at the gene ends were 0 bases for V and 3 bases for J; bases not matched to a gene: 11. This CDR3 comprises 18 residues. The complete variable domain, with remaining parts taken from reference TRBV5-1 and TRBJ1-2, reads KAGVTQTPRYLIKTRGQQVTLSCSPISGHRSVSWYQQTPGQGLQFLFEYFSETQRNKGNFPGRFSGRQFSNSRSEMNVSTLELGDSALYLCASSLVRGTGEGYYGYTFGSGTRLTVV.

The CDR3 nucleotides are TGTGCCAGCAGCCCCCCCCTAGGGACGGCCGAGCAGTACTTC. It translates to CASSPPLGTAEQYF. The chain links TRBV7-9 to TRBJ2-7; D is tentatively TRBD1 or TRBD2 (5 bases each). The CDR3 has 14 amino acids. V was shortened by 5 bases and J by 6 bases, with 17 bases between the two germline ends. Germline V gene lookup returns CDR1 SEHNR and CDR2 FQNEAQ (reference sequence).

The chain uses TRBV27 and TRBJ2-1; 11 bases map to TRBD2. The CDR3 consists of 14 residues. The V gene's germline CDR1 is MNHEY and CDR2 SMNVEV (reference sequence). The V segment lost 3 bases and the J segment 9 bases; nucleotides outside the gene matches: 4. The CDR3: CASSFLAGGGEQFF. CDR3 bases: TGTGCCAGCAGTTTTTTAGCGGGGGGGGGTGAGCAGTTCTTC.

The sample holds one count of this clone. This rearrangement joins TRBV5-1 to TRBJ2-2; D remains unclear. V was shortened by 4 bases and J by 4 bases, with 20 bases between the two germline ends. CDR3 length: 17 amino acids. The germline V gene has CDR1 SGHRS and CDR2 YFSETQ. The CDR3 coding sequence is TGCGCCAGCAGCAGTTCGCGATTGACCCCGGGCACCGGGGAGCTGTTTTTT. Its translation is CASSSSRLTPGTGELFF.

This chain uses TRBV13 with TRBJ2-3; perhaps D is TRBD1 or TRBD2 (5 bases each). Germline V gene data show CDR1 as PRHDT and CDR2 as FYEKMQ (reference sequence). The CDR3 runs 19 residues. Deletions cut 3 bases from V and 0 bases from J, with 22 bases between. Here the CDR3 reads CASSFPRGSTSTSTDTQYF. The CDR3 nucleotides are TGTGCCAGCAGCTTCCCCCGGGGCTCCACCTCCACTAGCACAGATACGCAGTATTTT. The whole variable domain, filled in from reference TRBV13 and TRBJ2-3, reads AAGVIQSPRHLIKEKRETATLKCYPIPRHDTVYWYQQGPGQDPQFLISFYEKMQSDKGSIPDRFSAQQFSDYHSELNMSSLELGDSALYFCASSFPRGSTSTSTDTQYFGPGTRLTVL.

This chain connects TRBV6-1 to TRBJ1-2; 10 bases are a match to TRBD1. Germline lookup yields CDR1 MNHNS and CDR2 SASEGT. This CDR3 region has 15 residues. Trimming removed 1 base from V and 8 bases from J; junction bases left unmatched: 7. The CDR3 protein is CASSEGQGAIWGYTF. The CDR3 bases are TGTGCCAGCAGTGAAGGACAGGGGGCGATTTGGGGCTACACCTTC.

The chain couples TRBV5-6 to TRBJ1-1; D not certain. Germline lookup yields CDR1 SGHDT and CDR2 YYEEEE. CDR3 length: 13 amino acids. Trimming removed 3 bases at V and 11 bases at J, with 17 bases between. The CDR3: CASSWNPGSVAFF. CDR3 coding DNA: TGTGCCAGCAGCTGGAACCCGGGCTCTGTGGCTTTCTTT.

DNA for the CDR3: TGTGCCAGCAGCCCCGGGACTAGCGGTTCACAGTACTTC. Translation: CASSPGTSGSQYF. This chain uses TRBV5-6 with TRBJ2-5; TRBD2 matches 11 bases. The V and J ends lost 4 bases and 11 bases, in that order; junction bases with no gene match: 7. The CDR3 loop spans 13 amino acids. The germline V gene has CDR1 SGHDT and CDR2 YYEEEE. Combining the CDR3 with reference TRBV5-6 and TRBJ2-5 gives the whole variable domain DAGVTQSPTHLIKTRGQQVTLRCSPKSGHDTVSWYQQALGQGPQFIFQYYEEEERQRGNFPDRFSGHQFPNYSSELNVNALLLGDSALYLCASSPGTSGSQYFGPGTRLLVL.

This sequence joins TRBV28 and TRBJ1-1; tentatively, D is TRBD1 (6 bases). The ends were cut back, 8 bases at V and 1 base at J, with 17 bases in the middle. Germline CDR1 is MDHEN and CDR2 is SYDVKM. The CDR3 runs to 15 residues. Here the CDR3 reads CASRYGHRENTEAFF. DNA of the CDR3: TGTGCCAGCCGGTACGGTCACAGGGAGAACACTGAAGCTTTCTTT.

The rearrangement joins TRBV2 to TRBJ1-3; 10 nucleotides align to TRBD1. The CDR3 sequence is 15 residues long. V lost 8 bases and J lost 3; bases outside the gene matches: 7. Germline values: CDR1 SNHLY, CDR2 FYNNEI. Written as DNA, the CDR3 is TGTGCCAGCTTAGAGGGACAGGGGTTTGGAAACACCATATATTTT. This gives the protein CASLEGQGFGNTIYF.

CDR3 loop: CASSWTSGVYEQYF. The CDR3 region has the DNA TGTGCCAGCAGCTGGACTAGCGGGGTGTACGAGCAGTACTTC. The rearrangement links TRBV6-1 to TRBJ2-5, with 12 positions matching TRBD2. The closer fit of TRBJ2-7 to the DNA end suggests the J call may be wrong. CDR3 length equals 14 residues. Germline assignment: CDR1 MNHNS and CDR2 SASEGT.

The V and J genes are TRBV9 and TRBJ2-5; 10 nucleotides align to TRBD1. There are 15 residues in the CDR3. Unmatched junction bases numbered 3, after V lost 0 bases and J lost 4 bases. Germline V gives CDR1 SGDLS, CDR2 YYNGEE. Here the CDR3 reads CASSVGTGGVETQYF. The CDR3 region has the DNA TGTGCCAGCAGCGTAGGGACAGGGGGAGTAGAGACCCAGTACTTC.